This is a list of T cell receptor beta chains from one sample in a study of metastatic and nonmetastatic thyroid tumors. TCRdb re-called clones via MiXCR from the PCR reads. The sample has about 92,000 clones, more than 13% seen once. Material for sequencing was blood. The receptors come from a female donor with papillary thyroid cancer or a benign thyroid nodule (not recorded which). Some clones in this sample may be carry-over from other donors' samples. CDR3s include the opening cysteine and the closing phenylalanine or tryptophan. The D gene is left open where the match is weak. Only some rows state a clone size, as once, few, many or a class for expanded clones.

V gene,J gene,D gene,clone size,CDR3 DNA,CDR3 protein
TRBV15,TRBJ1-2,TRBD1,many,TGTGCCACCAGCAGAGAAGGACAGGGTGGTTTGGGCTACACCTTC,CATSREGQGGLGYTF
TRBV27,TRBJ1-1,NA,many,TGTGCCAGCAGTACGACGACATTAATGAACACTGAAGCTTTCTTT,CASSTTTLMNTEAFF
TRBV3-1,TRBJ2-4,TRBD2,few,TGTGCCAGCAGCCAACCTCAGGGAGGGCAGGACATTCAGTACTTC,CASSQPQGGQDIQYF
TRBV28,TRBJ2-5,NA,many,TGTGCCAGCAGCCCCGCCGACAGGCTAGGGTACCAAGAGACCCAGTACTTC,CASSPADRLGYQETQYF
TRBV2,TRBJ2-1,TRBD1,many,TGTGCCAGCAGTGAGGACAGGGGCCCACTCTACAATGAGCAGTTCTTC,CASSEDRGPLYNEQFF
TRBV12-3/TRBV12-4,TRBJ1-2,NA,many,TGTGCCAGCACCCTACGGGAACCTAACCATGGCTACACCTTC,CASTLREPNHGYTF
TRBV13,TRBJ2-7,TRBD1,few,TGTGCCAGCAGCTTAAAGGACCGGACAGGTCTTTCCTACGAGCAGTACTTC,CASSLKDRTGLSYEQYF
TRBV9,TRBJ2-5,TRBD2,many,TGTGCCAGCAGCCCGAGGACTAGCGGGGGGGAGGAGACCCAGTACTTC,CASSPRTSGGEETQYF
TRBV30,TRBJ2-7,TRBD1,many,TGTGCCTGGAGTGGGATGGGACAGGGGCGATCCTACGAGCAGTACTTC,CAWSGMGQGRSYEQYF
TRBV20-1,TRBJ2-2,NA,many,TGCAGTGCTAGAGCCCCGGGACTGAACACCGGGGAGCTGTTTTTT,CSARAPGLNTGELFF
TRBV7-9,TRBJ2-7,TRBD1,few,TGTGCCAGCAGCTTCGGACAGGGGAACGAGCAGTACTTC,CASSFGQGNEQYF
TRBV18,TRBJ2-1,NA,many,TGTGCCAGCTCACCCGGACCCCGGACCGTGCGCGATGAGCAGTTCTTC,CASSPGPRTVRDEQFF
TRBV24-1,TRBJ2-1,TRBD1,few,TGTGCCACCAGTGAGTCTACCGGGACAGGGGGCAGTGAGCAGTTCTTC,CATSESTGTGGSEQFF
TRBV5-4,TRBJ2-7,NA,few,TGTGCCAGCAGCTTGGAAGTTTCCTCCTACGAGCAGTACTTC,CASSLEVSSYEQYF
TRBV7-3,TRBJ2-7,NA,NA,TGTGCCAGCAGCATAGTGTTGAGACCGGGGGAGCAGTACTTC,CASSIVLRPGEQYF
TRBV19,TRBJ2-2,TRBD2,many,TGTGCCGGGGGGAGGGACGCGAACACCGGGGAGCTGTTTTTT,CAGGRDANTGELFF
TRBV28,TRBJ1-4,TRBD1,many,TGTGCCAGCAGTTTAGGGACAGGGGCGACTAATGAAAAACTGTTTTTT,CASSLGTGATNEKLFF
TRBV20-1,TRBJ2-5,TRBD1,many,TGCAGTGCCAGGGACCCGGACAGGGCGGGGACCCAGTACTTC,CSARDPDRAGTQYF
TRBV7-8,TRBJ1-4,NA,many,TGTGCCAGCAGCTTAGGACCAACTAATGAAAAACTGTTTTTT,CASSLGPTNEKLFF
TRBV5-1,TRBJ2-2,NA,many,TGCGCCAGCAGCTTGGGGGCAGCGAACACCGGGGAGCTGTTTTTT,CASSLGAANTGELFF
TRBV6-1,TRBJ2-7,TRBD1,many,TGTGCCAGCAGTGAAGATGGGACAGAGTCCTACGAGCAGTACTTC,CASSEDGTESYEQYF
TRBV5-6,TRBJ1-1,NA,NA,TGTGCCAGCAGCACCGGGGCCCTAAGCACTGAAGCTTTCTTT,CASSTGALSTEAFF
TRBV7-2,TRBJ2-7,NA,many,TGTGCCAGCAGCTTAACAGGGACGTACGAGCAGTACTTC,CASSLTGTYEQYF
TRBV20-1,TRBJ1-4,NA,NA,TGCAGTGCTAGACCCACCCTCGGGGGTGGTGGAAAACTGTTTTTT,CSARPTLGGGGKLFF
TRBV11-1,TRBJ2-7,NA,NA,TGTGCCAGCATCTTAGGGGTGCAGGTTAGGATTAACCCCTACGAGCAGTACTTC,CASILGVQVRINPYEQYF
TRBV2,TRBJ1-4,NA,NA,TGTGCCGGCTCTACGAGGGAGCAAAATGAAAAACTGTTTTTT,CAGSTREQNEKLFF
TRBV6-1,TRBJ2-1,NA,NA,TGTGCCAGCAGTGAAGCGTGGACTTCAAATGAGCAGTTCTTT,CASSEAWTSNEQFF
TRBV28,TRBJ1-2,NA,many,TGTGCCAGCAGTTTGTCGTCCCCGGGAGCTAACTATGGCTACACCTTC,CASSLSSPGANYGYTF
TRBV6-1,TRBJ1-5,NA,many,TGTGCCAGCAGTTGGGCGGGGGGCCCTAATCAGCCCCAGCATTTT,CASSWAGGPNQPQHF
TRBV5-1,TRBJ1-2,NA,many,TGCGCCAGCAGCTTGGATGTTTCGGGAAATGGAGGCTACACCTTC,CASSLDVSGNGGYTF
TRBV27,TRBJ1-3,TRBD1,few,TGTGCCAGCAGTTCCTCGGGACAGGGATCAACTGGAAACACCATATATTTT,CASSSSGQGSTGNTIYF
TRBV27,TRBJ1-2,TRBD1,few,TGTGCCAGCAGTCCGTTCCGGGACAGCAAACTTCTATATGGCTACACCTTC,CASSPFRDSKLLYGYTF
TRBV20-1,TRBJ1-6,TRBD1,many,TGCAGTGCTAGGCAGCAGGGGGAGGCCTATAATTCACCCCTCCACTTT,CSARQQGEAYNSPLHF
TRBV12-3/TRBV12-4,TRBJ1-1,NA,many,TGTGCCAGCAGTTCGACATTTCGGGCTTTCTTT,CASSSTFRAFF
TRBV6-2/TRBV6-3,TRBJ1-1,TRBD1,many,TGTGCCAGCACATCGACAGGGACCACTGAAGCTTTCTTT,CASTSTGTTEAFF
TRBV6-2/TRBV6-3,TRBJ1-1,TRBD1,many,TGTGCCAGCAGTTCCTGGACAGGTCCCCCCTCGGGCACTGAAGCTTTCTTT,CASSSWTGPPSGTEAFF
TRBV7-2,TRBJ2-7,TRBD1,many,TGTGCCAGCAGCTGGCGACAGGGGATCGGCGAGCAGTACTTC,CASSWRQGIGEQYF